The sequence of this T cell receptor (beta chain) was determined in a study of cytomegalovirus exposure and HLA in healthy donors. At the level of the study: In a previous analysis, approximately 110 million unique TCR beta sequences were found from 150 million to 200 million T cells.

In the PCR, 60 Vbeta and 13 Jbeta primers were used. Sequenced by immunoSEQ multiplex PCR; TCRdb stores in-frame clones only, minus some. The table lists some 77,000 clones, 80% of them singletons. This CDR3 is 14 amino acids long. Germline assignment: CDR1 SNHLY and CDR2 FYNNEI. The V end was cut by 7 bases, the J end by 3 bases, with 15 bases between. The origin of this receptor is a man aged 45 to 65 in good health and CMV-seropositive. The rearrangement uses TRBV2 and TRBJ1-2, with D uncertain. The sequencing input was PBMCs. CDR3 amino acids: CASTLDLEYYGYTF. The CDR3 nucleotides are TGTGCCAGCACCTTGGACTTGGAGTACTATGGCTACACCTTC. Drawing the rest from reference TRBV2 and TRBJ1-2, the complete variable domain is EPEVTQTPSHQVTQMGQEVILRCVPISNHLYFYWYRQILGQKVEFLVSFYNNEISEKSEIFDDQFSVERPDGSNFTLKIRSTKLEDSAMYFCASTLDLEYYGYTFGSGTRLTVV.